This record covers a single TCR beta chain. The antigen is undetermined. This CDR3 is 14 amino acids long. V was trimmed by 2 bases and J by 2 bases, leaving 9 bases between them. The germline gives CDR1 MNHEY, CDR2 SVGAGI. These data originate in a study of T cell repertoires in cytomegalovirus infection. Turning to the study itself: Public TCR beta signatures were indicative of both CMV infection and a matching HLA type. Whole-study findings and limits: CMV carriers with the relevant HLA were identified by cumulative public TCR beta family frequency.

One entry per CDR3 protein, called by TCRdb with MiXCR from the reads. In the table there are 560,000 or so distinct CDR3 sequences, about 15% of which are singletons. The sample taken for sequencing was CD8+ T cells from PBMCs. The V gene is TRBV6-5, the J gene TRBJ1-1; TRBD1 might be the D (5 bases). The TCR was taken from a human donor in good health (CMV status not recorded). Some clones in this sample may be carry-over from other donors' samples. The CDR3 nucleotides are TGTGCCAGCAGTTACGGACACAGAAACACTGAAGCTTTCTTT. This encodes CASSYGHRNTEAFF.